A selection of T cell receptor beta chains follows, all from one sample in a study of OX40 agonist ivuxolimab in advanced cancers. Some clones are missing from TCRdb's copy, which holds only in-frame ones; the method was immunoSEQ multiplex PCR. The data show over 75,000 clones, about 90% seen once. This specimen consisted of CD4+ or CD8+ T cells sorted from blood, obtained in a trial of the OX40 agonist ivuxolimab. The receptors were gathered from an adult with an advanced solid tumor such as melanoma, head and neck, liver or kidney cancer. Both conserved end residues are part of each CDR3. The D gene is left open where the match is weak.

CASSANLGDTYEQYF,TGTGCCAGCAGCGCCAACTTAGGGGATACCTACGAGCAGTACTTC,TRBJ2-7,TRBV6-5,-
CASSTRQGSVLDTQYF,TGTGCCAGCAGCACCCGACAGGGCTCCGTTTTAGATACGCAGTATTTT,TRBJ2-3,TRBV11-3,TRBD1
CASSASGTPDSPLHF,TGTGCCAGCAGCGCTTCCGGGACACCAGATTCACCCCTCCACTTT,TRBJ1-6,TRBV9,-
CASSPLISGGDSGELFF,TGTGCCAGCAGCCCACTCATTAGCGGGGGGGATTCCGGGGAGCTGTTTTTT,TRBJ2-2,TRBV11-1,TRBD2
CASSEYLIRNVDYGYTF,TGCGCCAGCAGTGAGTATCTTATTCGGAACGTCGACTATGGCTACACCTTC,TRBJ1-2,TRBV4-1,-
CASINPGPLGETQYF,TGTGCCAGCATCAACCCGGGACCCCTAGGGGAGACCCAGTACTTC,TRBJ2-5,TRBV6-1,-
CASSMGSLNTGELFF,TGTGCCAGCAGCATGGGCAGCCTGAACACCGGGGAGCTGTTTTTT,TRBJ2-2,TRBV7-2,-
CASSFQAQAGDTDTQYF,TGTGCCAGCAGTTTCCAGGCCCAAGCGGGGGATACAGATACGCAGTATTTT,TRBJ2-3,TRBV28,TRBD2
CSVGIPGTSETQYF,TGCAGCGTAGGGATCCCAGGGACCTCAGAGACCCAGTACTTC,TRBJ2-5,TRBV29-1,-
CASSQERAGTGGLEGYTF,TGTGCCAGCAGTCAAGAGAGGGCCGGGACAGGGGGCTTGGAGGGCTACACCTTC,TRBJ1-2,TRBV28,TRBD1
CAFRDRQTQKGAFF,TGTGCCTTCCGGGACAGACAGACCCAGAAAGGGGCTTTCTTT,TRBJ1-1,TRBV30,TRBD1
CASSWGERGQNEQYF,TGTGCCAGCAGTTGGGGGGAAAGGGGGCAGAACGAGCAGTACTTC,TRBJ2-7,TRBV6-5,-
CASSYPSMNTEAFF,TGTGCCAGCAGTTACCCCAGTATGAACACTGAAGCTTTCTTT,TRBJ1-1,TRBV6-6,-
CATGEGAGANVLTF,TGTGCCACAGGGGAGGGGGCTGGGGCCAACGTCCTGACTTTC,TRBJ2-6,TRBV19,-
CSAKTSGTSTDTQYF,TGCAGCGCCAAGACTAGCGGGACTAGCACAGATACGCAGTATTTT,TRBJ2-3,TRBV29-1,TRBD2
CASSQVDSRGKSSGNTIYF,TGCGCCAGCAGCCAAGTTGACTCGAGGGGGAAGAGCTCTGGAAACACCATATATTTT,TRBJ1-3,TRBV4-1,-
CASSYRGETQYF,TGTGCCAGCAGTTACAGGGGAGAGACCCAGTACTTC,TRBJ2-5,TRBV6-6,-
CASSLGQMNTEAFF,TGTGCCAGCAGCTTAGGGCAGATGAACACTGAAGCTTTCTTT,TRBJ1-1,TRBV7-6,-
CASRRGTANTGELFF,TGTGCCAGCAGGAGAGGGACGGCGAACACCGGGGAGCTGTTTTTT,TRBJ2-2,TRBV6-5,-
CASSLDSGYPQDTQYF,TGTGCCAGCAGCTTAGATAGCGGATACCCTCAAGATACGCAGTATTTT,TRBJ2-3,TRBV7-2,-
CASSQDWGRVATGELFF,TGCGCCAGCAGCCAAGATTGGGGCAGGGTGGCCACCGGGGAGCTGTTTTTT,TRBJ2-2,TRBV4-3,-
CASSLPGTTGNTIYF,TGTGCCAGTAGTCTTCCGGGGACAACTGGAAACACCATATATTTT,TRBJ1-3,TRBV19,-
CASGRGPTYEQYF,TGTGCCAGCGGGCGGGGGCCCACCTACGAGCAGTACTTC,TRBJ2-7,TRBV7-2,-